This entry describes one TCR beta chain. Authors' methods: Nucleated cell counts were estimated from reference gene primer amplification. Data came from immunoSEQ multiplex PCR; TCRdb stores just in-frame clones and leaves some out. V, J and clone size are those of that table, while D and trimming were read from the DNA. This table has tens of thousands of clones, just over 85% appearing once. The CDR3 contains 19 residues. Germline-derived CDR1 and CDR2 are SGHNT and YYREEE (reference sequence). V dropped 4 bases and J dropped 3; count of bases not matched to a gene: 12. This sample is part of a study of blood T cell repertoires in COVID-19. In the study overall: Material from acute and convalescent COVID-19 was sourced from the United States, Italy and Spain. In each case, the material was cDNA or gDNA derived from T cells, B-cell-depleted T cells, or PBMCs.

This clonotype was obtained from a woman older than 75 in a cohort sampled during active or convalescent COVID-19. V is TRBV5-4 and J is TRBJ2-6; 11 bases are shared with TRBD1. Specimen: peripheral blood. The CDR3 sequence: CASSLTPGQGVNGANVLTF. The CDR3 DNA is TGTGCCAGCAGCCTAACCCCGGGACAGGGGGTAAATGGGGCCAACGTCCTGACTTTC.